This passage covers 30 T cell receptor beta chains from one sample sequenced in a study of cytomegalovirus exposure and HLA in healthy donors. With 60 Vbeta and 13 Jbeta primers, the PCR was carried out. The repertoire was sequenced with immunoSEQ multiplex PCR; TCRdb's copy has only in-frame clones and lacks some. Among 210,000 or so clones listed, approximately 84% were seen once. Input material: PBMCs. Receptors originate from a middle-aged woman in good health and CMV-seronegative.

This clone was picked up one time. The chain combines TRBV5-4 with TRBJ2-5; 11 bases map to TRBD1. CDR1 and CDR2 (germline): SGHNT, YYREEE (reference sequence). V lost 4 bases to trimming and J lost 3 bases; unmatched junction nucleotides: 5. The CDR3 runs 15 residues. The CDR3: CASSARTGGEETQYF. CDR3 nucleotides: TGTGCCAGCAGCGCGAGGACAGGGGGCGAAGAGACCCAGTACTTC. Drawing the rest from reference TRBV5-4 and TRBJ2-5, the complete variable domain is ETGVTQSPTHLIKTRGQQVTLRCSSQSGHNTVSWYQQALGQGPQFIFQYYREEENGRGNFPPRFSGLQFPNYSSELNVNALELDDSALYLCASSARTGGEETQYFGPGTRLLVL.

This clone was found many times. The same CDR3 also results from other DNA sequences found in this sample. This sequence joins TRBV7-9 and TRBJ1-1; possible D gene TRBD1, 6 bases. Trimming stripped 3 bases from V and 2 bases from J, with 7 bases between. Germline V CDR1 and CDR2: SEHNR, FQNEAQ (reference sequence). The CDR3 is 13 residues long. Here the CDR3 reads CASSLDSNTEAFF. As DNA, the CDR3 is TGTGCCAGCAGCTTGGACAGTAACACTGAAGCTTTCTTT.

The chain links TRBV2 to TRBJ1-1; D is unresolved. This CDR3 comprises 11 residues. The V end lost 7 bases, the J end lost 2 bases, and 5 bases lay between the germline ends. From germline, CDR1 is SNHLY and CDR2 FYNNEI. The CDR3 DNA reads as TGTGCCAGCACCAAAAACACTGAAGCTTTCTTT. As protein: CASTKNTEAFF. Together with reference TRBV2 and TRBJ1-1, the CDR3 gives the full variable domain: EPEVTQTPSHQVTQMGQEVILRCVPISNHLYFYWYRQILGQKVEFLVSFYNNEISEKSEIFDDQFSVERPDGSNFTLKIRSTKLEDSAMYFCASTKNTEAFFGQGTRLTVV.

The J gene is TRBJ1-2, the V gene TRBV19; 7 bases match TRBD1. Per the germline V gene, CDR1 is LNHDA and CDR2 is SQIVND (reference sequence). With 3 bases clipped from V and 4 bases from J, the junction kept 2 bases outside the gene matches. The CDR3 is 13 amino acids. The CDR3 DNA is TGTGCCAGTAGTATGGGGACAGTCTATGGCTACACCTTC. Translating it yields CASSMGTVYGYTF.

DNA of the CDR3: TGTGCCAGCAGTGAGGCCCGCTTCACCGGGGAGCTGTTTTTT. This gives the protein CASSEARFTGELFF. The J gene is TRBJ2-2, the V gene TRBV2; no firm D call. V was trimmed by 3 bases and J by 4 bases, leaving 9 bases between them. Germline CDR1 SNHLY, CDR2 FYNNEI. This CDR3 is built from 14 residues.

The sample holds one count of this clone. The chain uses TRBV6-4 and TRBJ2-2; no clear D gene. This CDR3 has 13 residues. CDR1 is MRHNA and CDR2 is SNTAGT in the germline V gene. The germline V and J ends were trimmed by 7 bases and 2 bases, with 8 bases remaining between them. CDR3 in DNA: TGTGCCAGCATGGGCGTTAACACCGGGGAGCTGTTTTTT. It specifies CASMGVNTGELFF.

The chain's CDR3 is CASSSRTSGVTGELFF. CDR3 DNA: TGTGCCAGCAGCTCTAGGACTAGCGGGGTAACCGGGGAGCTGTTTTTT. The chain carries TRBV7-9 and TRBJ2-2, with 12 bases aligning to TRBD2. CDR1 is SEHNR, CDR2 FQNEAQ, per germline (reference sequence). This CDR3 is built from 16 residues. V trimming: 4 bases; J trimming: 5 bases; junction bases outside the gene matches: 5.

The genes are TRBV7-8 and TRBJ2-2, with D maybe TRBD2 (5 bases). Germline V CDR1 and CDR2: SGHVS, FQNEAQ. V was clipped by 5 bases and J by 0 bases, with 13 bases between them. The CDR3 runs 16 residues. In DNA form, the CDR3 reads TGTGCCAGCAGCCCAACCGACTACGCGAACACCGGGGAGCTGTTTTTT. Amino acid sequence: CASSPTDYANTGELFF.

The V gene is TRBV7-8, the J gene TRBJ1-5; D is unclear. The CDR3 covers 16 residues. Trimming pared 1 base from V and 1 base from J, leaving 11 bases between. Germline V CDR1 and CDR2: SGHVS, FQNEAQ. CDR3 protein: CASSLVPIASNQPQHF. Written as DNA, the CDR3 is TGTGCCAGCAGCTTAGTTCCCATTGCGAGCAATCAGCCCCAGCATTTT.

The V call is TRBV4-3, the J call TRBJ2-1; 9 nucleotides line up with TRBD1. CDR3 size: 15 residues. Germline-derived CDR1 and CDR2 are LGHNA and YSLEER. The V gene end was trimmed by 7 bases and the J gene end by 2 bases; junction bases not matched to a gene: 6. The CDR3: CASTLDRGAYNEQFF. DNA of the CDR3: TGCGCCAGCACCCTGGACAGGGGCGCCTACAATGAGCAGTTCTTC.

The gene calls are TRBV4-3 and TRBJ1-2; a possible D gene is TRBD1 (5 bases). CDR1 is LGHNA and CDR2 is YSLEER in the germline V gene. The V end was cut by 1 base, the J end by 8 bases, with 17 bases between. The CDR3 covers 15 residues. In nucleotides, the CDR3 is TGCGCCAGCAGCCAAGTGACCGGGGGGGTAGGCGGCTACACCTTC. Its protein product is CASSQVTGGVGGYTF.

The chain is built from TRBV28 and TRBJ2-3, with 10 bases that match TRBD2. This CDR3 region has 16 residues. CDR1 and CDR2 (germline): MDHEN, SYDVKM. V trimming: 2 bases; J trimming: 4 bases; junction bases outside the gene matches: 6. The CDR3 region has the DNA TGTGCCAGCAGTTTACGAGGAGCGGGGGGGCCAGATACGCAGTATTTT. This gives the protein CASSLRGAGGPDTQYF.

This clone was seen just once. The rearrangement joins TRBV30 to TRBJ1-2, with D perhaps matching TRBD1 (5 bases). The CDR3 is made up of 10 amino acids. V was clipped by 3 bases and J by 8 bases, with 7 bases between them. Looked up from germline, CDR1 is GTSNPN and CDR2 is SVGIG (reference sequence). CDR3 residues: CAWRSGGYTF. The CDR3 coding sequence is TGTGCCTGGAGGTCAGGGGGCTACACCTTC. The full variable domain, its missing parts supplied by reference TRBV30 and TRBJ1-2, is SQTIHQWPATLVQPVGSPLSLECTVEGTSNPNLYWYRQAAGRGLQLLFYSVGIGQISSEVPQNLSASRPQDRQFILSSKKLLLSDSGFYLCAWRSGGYTFGSGTRLTVV.

This sequence joins TRBV13 and TRBJ2-3; D is unclear. The length of the CDR3 is 15 residues. V was cut by 5 bases and J by 5 bases, with 17 bases left in between. CDR1 is PRHDT, CDR2 FYEKMQ, per germline (reference sequence). The CDR3 DNA reads as TGTGCCAGCAGCCCTCCCCGGGTAGTCGGAGATACGCAGTATTTT. Amino acids: CASSPPRVVGDTQYF.

This clone has only one observation. This chain links TRBV7-9 with TRBJ1-1; D may be TRBD1 (6 bases). V was shortened by 5 bases and J by 2 bases, with 15 bases between the two germline ends. The CDR3 is made up of 15 amino acids. The germline CDR1 and CDR2 sequences are SEHNR and FQNEAQ (reference sequence). The CDR3: CASSLAGTPNTEAFF. In DNA, the CDR3 is TGTGCCAGCAGCCTCGCTGGGACACCCAACACTGAAGCTTTCTTT.

This sequence joins TRBV29-1 and TRBJ1-6, with 7 bases aligning to TRBD1. The germline V gene encodes CDR1 SQVTM and CDR2 ANQGSEA. Trimming took 4 bases from V and 10 from J; bases not matched to a gene: 7. The CDR3 runs 13 residues. CDR3 nucleotides: TGCAGCGTTGCCGTGACAGGGAGCTCACCCCTCCACTTT. Translated, it gives CSVAVTGSSPLHF.

The chain is built from TRBV9 and TRBJ2-3; the match to TRBD2 covers 7 bases. CDR1 is SGDLS and CDR2 is YYNGEE in the germline V gene. The V gene end was trimmed by 0 bases and the J gene end by 2 bases; junction bases not matched to a gene: 3. The CDR3 totals 15 residues. CDR3 nucleotides: TGTGCCAGCAGCGTAGGCGGGGGTAACACAGATACGCAGTATTTT. Protein product: CASSVGGGNTDTQYF.

CDR3 sequence (DNA): TGTGCCAGCAGGACTAGCGGGGTCAATGAGCAGTTCTTC. Encoded protein: CASRTSGVNEQFF. The chain combines TRBV7-2 with TRBJ2-1; 11 positions agree with TRBD2. The CDR3 sequence is 13 residues long. J was trimmed by 6 bases and V by 6 bases; bases with no gene match: 1. Germline V gene sequence: CDR1 SGHTA, CDR2 FQGNSA. The complete variable domain, with remaining parts taken from reference TRBV7-2 and TRBJ2-1, reads GAGVSQSPSNKVTEKGKDVELRCDPISGHTALYWYRQSLGQGLEFLIYFQGNSAPDKSGLPSDRFSAERTGGSVSTLTIQRTQQEDSAVYLCASRTSGVNEQFFGPGTRLTVL.

The gene calls are TRBV10-1 and TRBJ2-3; no clear D. The CDR3 is made up of 19 amino acids. Trimming cost V 3 bases and J 2 bases, with 24 bases left between them. Per germline, CDR1 WNHNN and CDR2 SYGVQD (reference sequence). CDR3: CASSEGPPLSPRVTDTQYF. CDR3 DNA: TGCGCCAGCAGTGAAGGCCCCCCCTTGAGTCCACGGGTCACAGATACGCAGTATTTT.

The CDR3 sequence is CASSRLPETGRHYGYTF. The CDR3, as DNA: TGTGCCAGCAGCAGACTCCCAGAAACAGGGCGACACTATGGCTACACCTTC. V is TRBV7-8 and J is TRBJ1-2, with D perhaps TRBD1 (6 bases). The CDR3 has 17 residues. Germline CDR1 SGHVS, CDR2 FQNEAQ. The V gene lost 5 bases and the J gene lost 3 bases, with 22 bases spanning the gap. Looking up the rest from reference TRBV7-8 and TRBJ1-2 gives the full variable domain: GAGVSQSPRYKVAKRGQDVALRCDPISGHVSLFWYQQALGQGPEFLTYFQNEAQLDKSGLPSDRFFAERPEGSVSTLKIQRTQQEDSAVYLCASSRLPETGRHYGYTFGSGTRLTVV.

The chain uses TRBV4-2 and TRBJ2-4; possibly TRBD1 for D (5 bases). This CDR3 comprises 16 residues. With 4 bases removed from V and 0 bases from J, the gap between germline ends came to 13 bases. From germline, CDR1 is LGHNA and CDR2 YNFKEQ. The CDR3 region is CASSPQGALAKNIQYF. In DNA form, the CDR3 reads TGTGCCAGCAGCCCCCAGGGCGCCTTAGCCAAAAACATTCAGTACTTC.

The rearrangement links TRBV7-2 to TRBJ1-2; tentative D call: TRBD1 (5 bases). CDR1 is SGHTA and CDR2 is FQGNSA in the germline V gene. V was shortened by 5 bases and J by 4 bases, with 17 bases between the two germline ends. The CDR3 length is 15 residues. In DNA form, the CDR3 reads TGTGCCAGCAGCCTCAAACGGACGGGGGGCTATGGCTACACCTTC. It yields the protein CASSLKRTGGYGYTF.

Concerning this clone: An end of the junction does not agree with germline; a read error may underlie this. The genes are TRBV7-9 and TRBJ1-2; D remains unclear. The CDR3 totals 12 residues. In germline, CDR1 is SEHNR, CDR2 FQNEAQ (reference sequence). The CDR3 protein is CSSSYTSGGYTF. The CDR3 DNA sequence: TGTTCCAGCAGCTATACAAGCGGGGGCTACACCTTC.

This clone has just one count. The V and J genes are TRBV11-3 and TRBJ2-5; the D gene is possibly TRBD1 (6 bases). Germline CDR1 and CDR2: SGHNT and YENEEA. Trimming cost V 3 bases and J 1 base, with 9 bases left between them. This CDR3 is 14 amino acids long. The CDR3 DNA reads TGTGCCAGCAGCTTTACAGGGCTCCAAGAGACCCAGTACTTC. This sequence encodes CASSFTGLQETQYF. Complete variable domain (other parts from reference TRBV11-3 and TRBJ2-5): EAGVVQSPRYKIIEKKQPVAFWCNPISGHNTLYWYLQNLGQGPELLIRYENEEAVDDSQLPKDRFSAERLKGVDSTLKIQPAELGDSAVYLCASSFTGLQETQYFGPGTRLLVL.

This clone appeared a few times. V and J are TRBV6-5 and TRBJ2-7; 7 nucleotides line up with TRBD2. V lost 6 bases, J lost 2 bases, and 7 bases stayed unmatched. The CDR3 runs to 14 residues. Germline V gives CDR1 MNHEY, CDR2 SVGAGI. In DNA, the CDR3 is TGTGCCAGCAGCCCTAGCGGCACAACCTACGAGCAGTACTTC. Encoded protein: CASSPSGTTYEQYF.

The rearrangement uses TRBV19 and TRBJ2-7; TRBD1 aligns across 10 bases. Germline assignment: CDR1 LNHDA and CDR2 SQIVND (reference sequence). Trimming at V came to 3 bases and at J to 2 bases, leaving 4 bases not matched to a gene. The CDR3 has 15 amino acids. The CDR3 region is CASSIGTGATYEQYF. Here the CDR3 DNA reads TGTGCCAGTAGTATCGGGACAGGGGCAACCTACGAGCAGTACTTC.

The J gene is TRBJ1-1, the V gene TRBV25-1; no clear D. The CDR3 consists of 14 residues. Germline CDR1 MGHDK, CDR2 SYGVNS. Trimming left V 0 bases short and J 3 bases short, with 8 bases between. The DNA for the CDR3 is TGTGCCAGCAGTGAATATGGGGAGTACACTGAAGCTTTCTTT. It codes for CASSEYGEYTEAFF.

The V call is TRBV2, the J call TRBJ1-1; D is unclear. The V end was cut by 7 bases, the J end by 5 bases, with 17 bases between. The CDR3 length is 14 residues. Germline V gene data show CDR1 as SNHLY and CDR2 as FYNNEI. The CDR3 region is CASTQAGSGTEAFF. In nucleotides, the CDR3 is TGTGCCAGCACCCAAGCGGGTAGCGGGACTGAAGCTTTCTTT.

A single count supports this clone. The rearrangement links TRBV29-1 to TRBJ2-7; 7 bases line up with TRBD1. Losses at the gene ends were 6 bases for V and 2 bases for J; bases not matched to a gene: 4. The CDR3 is 12 residues long. Germline V gene sequence: CDR1 SQVTM, CDR2 ANQGSEA. CDR3 nucleotide sequence: TGCAGCGTCGAGGGGGCCGCCTACGAGCAGTACTTC. Translated, it gives CSVEGAAYEQYF.

The V call is TRBV6-6, the J call TRBJ1-6, with 9 bases identical to TRBD1. Per the germline V gene, CDR1 is MNHNY and CDR2 is SVGAGI (reference sequence). V lost 4 bases to trimming and J lost 9 bases; unmatched junction nucleotides: 4. This CDR3 is built from 14 residues. This CDR3 reads CASSSGQGLSPLHF. The CDR3 DNA follows: TGTGCCAGCAGTTCGGGACAGGGTCTTTCACCCCTCCACTTT.